This entry lists 3 T cell receptor beta chains sequenced from one sample in a study of shared clonotypes between healthy human individuals. TCRdb's table, derived via immunoSEQ multiplex PCR, lists solely in-frame clones and lacks some. The sample includes about 380,000 clones, 96% of them seen just once. Source material: memory CD8+ T cells sorted from blood. Subset noted: CD45RO+ cells pooled with CCR7-negative TemRA cells. The receptors come from a man aged 30-40 years in good health.

This rearrangement joins TRBV6-6 to TRBJ2-3; D is unclear. There are 12 residues in the CDR3. V lost 6 bases, J lost 0 bases, and 4 bases lay in between. Germline assignment: CDR1 MNHNY and CDR2 SVGAGI (reference sequence). The DNA for the CDR3 is TGTGCCAGCAGGCGCAGCACAGATACGCAGTATTTT. Its translation: CASRRSTDTQYF.

V is TRBV7-9 and J is TRBJ1-2; no firm D call. Germline V gene lookup returns CDR1 SEHNR and CDR2 FQNEAQ (reference sequence). CDR3 length: 14 amino acids. Trimming left V 2 bases short and J 2 bases short, with 9 bases between. The CDR3 sequence is CASSLTQVNYGYTF. DNA for the CDR3: TGTGCCAGCAGCTTAACCCAGGTGAACTATGGCTACACCTTC.

V and J are TRBV5-6 and TRBJ1-3; D remains ambiguous. The CDR3 is made up of 14 amino acids. Trimming took off 0 bases at V and 5 bases at J, with 9 bases between the two ends. Germline CDR1 is SGHDT and CDR2 is YYEEEE. CDR3 protein: CASSLEGRRNTIYF. For the CDR3, the DNA is TGTGCCAGCAGCTTGGAAGGTCGTCGAAACACCATATATTTT.